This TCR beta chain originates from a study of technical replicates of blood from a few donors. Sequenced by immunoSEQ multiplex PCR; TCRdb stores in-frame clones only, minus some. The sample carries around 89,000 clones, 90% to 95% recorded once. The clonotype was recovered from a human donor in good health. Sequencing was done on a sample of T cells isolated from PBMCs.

CDR3 residues: CASRGQGPSGGREYF. The CDR3, as DNA: TGTGCCAGCAGAGGACAGGGCCCTAGCGGGGGGAGAGAGTATTTT. The V gene is TRBV2, the J gene TRBJ2-3, with 11 bases lining up with TRBD2. The CDR3 length is 15 residues. V was pared by 6 bases and J by 13 bases, with 15 bases of the junction left unmatched. Germline V gene lookup returns CDR1 SNHLY and CDR2 FYNNEI.